This T cell receptor beta chain comes out of a study of blood T cell repertoires in COVID-19. The overall study: Acute and convalescent COVID-19 samples came from the United States, Italy and Spain.

Seattle patient enrollment occurred during active infection, with longitudinal follow-up thereafter. This clone was observed once. Per germline, CDR1 SGHVS and CDR2 FQNEAQ. This CDR3 is built from 16 residues. V was shortened by 4 bases and J by 3 bases, with 19 bases between the two germline ends. Generated by immunoSEQ multiplex PCR, the TCRdb table keeps only in-frame clones and is missing some. Of roughly 380,000 clones listed, around 91% are singletons. V and J are TRBV7-8 and TRBJ2-7, with D perhaps matching TRBD1 (6 bases). The TCR sequence derives from a woman aged 40 to 55 with COVID-19, enrolled during active disease. The specimen was peripheral blood. The DNA for the CDR3 is TGTGCCAGCAGCTCCTTCCCTCAGGGACACAACTACGAGCAGTACTTC. It translates to CASSSFPQGHNYEQYF.